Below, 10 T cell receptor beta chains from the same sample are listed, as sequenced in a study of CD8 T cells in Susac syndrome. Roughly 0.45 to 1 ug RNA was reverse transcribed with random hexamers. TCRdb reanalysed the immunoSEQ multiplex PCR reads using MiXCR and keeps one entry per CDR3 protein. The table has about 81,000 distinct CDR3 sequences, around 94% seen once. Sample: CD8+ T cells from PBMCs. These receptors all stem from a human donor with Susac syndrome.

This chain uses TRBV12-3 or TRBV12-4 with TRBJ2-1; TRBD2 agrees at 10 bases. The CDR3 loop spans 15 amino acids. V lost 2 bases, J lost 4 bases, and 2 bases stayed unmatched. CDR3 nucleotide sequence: TGTGCCAGCAGTTTATTACTAGCGGGGTACAATGAGCAGTTCTTC. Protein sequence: CASSLLLAGYNEQFF.

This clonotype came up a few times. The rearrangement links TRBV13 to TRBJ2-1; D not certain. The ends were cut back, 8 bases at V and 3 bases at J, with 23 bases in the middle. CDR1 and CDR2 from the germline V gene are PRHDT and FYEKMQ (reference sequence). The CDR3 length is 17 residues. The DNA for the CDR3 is TGTGCCAGCGCCTTCAGACTCTCCGAGTCAAACTACAATGAGCAGTTCTTC. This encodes CASAFRLSESNYNEQFF.

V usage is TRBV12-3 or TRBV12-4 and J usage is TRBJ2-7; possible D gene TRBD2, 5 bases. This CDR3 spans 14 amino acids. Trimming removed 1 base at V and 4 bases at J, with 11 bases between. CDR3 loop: CASSLVGSPYEQYF. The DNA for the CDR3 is TGTGCCAGCAGTTTAGTGGGGAGCCCTTACGAGCAGTACTTC.

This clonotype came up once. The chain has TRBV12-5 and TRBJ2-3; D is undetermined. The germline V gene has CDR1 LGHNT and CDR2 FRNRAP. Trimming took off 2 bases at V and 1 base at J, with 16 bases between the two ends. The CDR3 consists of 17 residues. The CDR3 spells CASGLRDRASGTDTQYF. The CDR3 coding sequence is TGTGCTAGTGGTTTGCGCGACCGGGCGAGTGGCACAGATACGCAGTATTTT.

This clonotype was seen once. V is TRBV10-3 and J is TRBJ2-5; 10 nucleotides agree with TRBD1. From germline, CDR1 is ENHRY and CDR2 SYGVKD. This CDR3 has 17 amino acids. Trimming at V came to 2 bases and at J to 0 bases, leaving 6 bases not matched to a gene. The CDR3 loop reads CAISEVRDRGYQETQYF. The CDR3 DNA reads TGTGCCATCAGTGAGGTTCGGGACAGGGGCTACCAAGAGACCCAGTACTTC.

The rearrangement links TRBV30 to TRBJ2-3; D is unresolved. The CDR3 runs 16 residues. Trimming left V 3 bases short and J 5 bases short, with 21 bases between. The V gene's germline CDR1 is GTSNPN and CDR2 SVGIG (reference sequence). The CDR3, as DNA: TGTGCCTGGAGGTCCGAAGTTACCCCTGATGGAGATACGCAGTATTTT. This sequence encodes CAWRSEVTPDGDTQYF. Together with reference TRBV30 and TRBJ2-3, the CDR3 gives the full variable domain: SQTIHQWPATLVQPVGSPLSLECTVEGTSNPNLYWYRQAAGRGLQLLFYSVGIGQISSEVPQNLSASRPQDRQFILSSKKLLLSDSGFYLCAWRSEVTPDGDTQYFGPGTRLTVL.

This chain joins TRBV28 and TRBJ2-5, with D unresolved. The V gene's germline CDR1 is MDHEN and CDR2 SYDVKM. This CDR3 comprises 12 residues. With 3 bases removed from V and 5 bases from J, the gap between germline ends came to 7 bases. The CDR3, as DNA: TGTGCCAGCAGTTTGGTTCGGGAGACCCAGTACTTC. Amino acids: CASSLVRETQYF.

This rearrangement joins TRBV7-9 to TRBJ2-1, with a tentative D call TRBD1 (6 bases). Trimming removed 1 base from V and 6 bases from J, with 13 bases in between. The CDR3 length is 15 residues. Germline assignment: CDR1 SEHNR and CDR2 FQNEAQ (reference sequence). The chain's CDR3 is CASSLVFIQGNEQFF. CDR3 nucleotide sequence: TGTGCCAGCAGCTTAGTGTTTATACAGGGCAATGAGCAGTTCTTC.

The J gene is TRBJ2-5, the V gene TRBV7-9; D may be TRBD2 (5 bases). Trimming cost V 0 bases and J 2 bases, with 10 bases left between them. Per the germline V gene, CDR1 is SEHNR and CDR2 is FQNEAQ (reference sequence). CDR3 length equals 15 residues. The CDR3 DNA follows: TGTGCCAGCAGCTTAGCTCCGGGAACACAAGAGACCCAGTACTTC. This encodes CASSLAPGTQETQYF.

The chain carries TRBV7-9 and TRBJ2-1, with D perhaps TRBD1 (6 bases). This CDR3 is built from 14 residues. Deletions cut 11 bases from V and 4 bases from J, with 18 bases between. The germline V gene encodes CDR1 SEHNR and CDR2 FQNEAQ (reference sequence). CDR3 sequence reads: CAAQGWGTYNEQFF. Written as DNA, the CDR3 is TGTGCCGCCCAGGGGTGGGGAACATACAATGAGCAGTTCTTC.